This TCR beta chain was captured by sequencing in a study of blood T cell repertoires in COVID-19. Study-level background: PBMCs, B-cell-depleted T cells, or T cells provided the cDNA or gDNA that made up the material.

Germline V gene lookup returns CDR1 SGHTA and CDR2 FQGTGA. Unmatched junction bases numbered 5, after V lost 5 bases and J lost 2 bases. The CDR3 length is 14 residues. Generated by immunoSEQ multiplex PCR, the TCRdb table keeps only in-frame clones and is missing some. The sample carries 200,000 to 250,000 clones, approximately 78% recorded once. The clonotype comes from a woman aged 80 or over with COVID-19, enrolled during active disease. Sequenced material: peripheral blood. V usage is TRBV7-3 and J usage is TRBJ2-7, with 8 positions matching TRBD2. The DNA of the CDR3 is TGTGCCAGCAGCCCCTCGGGGGGGACCTACGAGCAGTACTTC. As protein: CASSPSGGTYEQYF.